The 32 T cell receptor beta chains listed next were all sequenced from one sample in a study of cytotoxic CD8 clonotypes in ibrutinib-treated CLL. Clones were read by immunoSEQ multiplex PCR, and TCRdb kept only the in-frame ones, dropping some. The top ten hold about an eighth of the sample, which has more than 200,000 clones, just under 80% seen once. Sequenced here: PBMCs, sampled after 12 months of ibrutinib treatment. The receptors here all came from a human donor with chronic lymphocytic leukemia.

The chain couples TRBV11-3 to TRBJ1-1, with D uncertain. The V and J ends lost 5 bases and 3 bases respectively, with 13 bases between them. The germline V gene encodes CDR1 SGHNT and CDR2 YENEEA. The CDR3 loop spans 14 amino acids. The CDR3 is CASSAYGDDTEAFF. CDR3 DNA: TGTGCCAGCAGCGCATACGGGGATGACACTGAAGCTTTCTTT.

The chain carries TRBV19 and TRBJ2-5, with a weak D call TRBD1 (6 bases). The V gene lost 8 bases and the J gene lost 5 bases, with 9 bases spanning the gap. Germline lookup yields CDR1 LNHDA and CDR2 SQIVND (reference sequence). The CDR3 spans 11 residues. CDR3 region: CASSRGETQYF. Here the CDR3 DNA reads TGTGCCAGTTCTAGGGGGGAGACCCAGTACTTC. Full variable domain (remainder filled in from reference TRBV19 and TRBJ2-5): DGGITQSPKYLFRKEGQNVTLSCEQNLNHDAMYWYRQDPGQGLRLIYYSQIVNDFQKGDIAEGYSVSREKKESFPLTVTSAQKNPTAFYLCASSRGETQYFGPGTRLLVL.

This clone came up many times. The chain joins TRBV4-1 to TRBJ2-4; 8 bases are shared with TRBD2. The V gene's germline CDR1 is MGHRA and CDR2 YSYEKL. The ends lost 6 bases at V and 5 bases at J; junction bases unmatched: 9. The length of the CDR3 is 15 residues. The CDR3 spells CASRRAGTRENIQYF. The CDR3 nucleotides are TGCGCCAGCAGACGAGCCGGGACTAGGGAAAACATTCAGTACTTC.

In this sample, this clone turned up many times. V usage is TRBV6-1 and J usage is TRBJ2-1; 11 positions match TRBD2. The ends lost 6 bases at V and 7 bases at J; junction bases unmatched: 5. The CDR3 has 14 amino acids. Per the germline V gene, CDR1 is MNHNS and CDR2 is SASEGT. The CDR3 reads CASRLAGEVNEQFF. The CDR3 bases are TGTGCCAGCAGACTAGCGGGAGAGGTTAATGAGCAGTTCTTC.

The chain joins TRBV28 to TRBJ2-1; no definite D call. The CDR3 is 14 amino acids. Looked up from germline, CDR1 is MDHEN and CDR2 is SYDVKM. Trimming removed 2 bases at V and 7 bases at J, with 12 bases between. DNA for the CDR3: TGTGCCAGCAGTTTACCAGTTTTAATGAATGAGCAGTTCTTC. Its protein is CASSLPVLMNEQFF. Based on the CDR3 plus reference TRBV28 and TRBJ2-1, the full variable domain is DVKVTQSSRYLVKRTGEKVFLECVQDMDHENMFWYRQDPGLGLRLIYFSYDVKMKEKGDIPEGYSVSREKKERFSLILESASTNQTSMYLCASSLPVLMNEQFFGPGTRLTVL.

The chain carries TRBV7-8 and TRBJ1-2; possible D gene TRBD1, 6 bases. Germline CDR1 reads SGHVS; CDR2 reads FQNEAQ. V was shortened by 5 bases and J by 6 bases, with 22 bases between the two germline ends. The CDR3 loop spans 16 amino acids. The CDR3 loop reads CASSPEPQGHPHGYTF. CDR3 DNA sequence: TGTGCCAGCAGCCCCGAGCCCCAGGGGCACCCACATGGCTACACCTTC.

The CDR3 bases are TGTGCCAGCAGCTTAAGGCGGGGGGATACGCAGTATTTT. It yields the protein CASSLRRGDTQYF. The chain joins TRBV7-6 to TRBJ2-3; 7 positions match TRBD2. Trimming at V came to 2 bases and at J to 6 bases, leaving 2 bases not matched to a gene. This CDR3 contains 13 residues. Germline CDR1 reads SGHVS; CDR2 reads FNYEAQ.

The rearrangement uses TRBV14 and TRBJ2-3; no definite D call. Per the germline V gene, CDR1 is SGHDN and CDR2 is FVKESK. This CDR3 contains 16 residues. V was pared by 2 bases and J by 0 bases, with 12 bases between. As DNA, the CDR3 is TGTGCCAGCAGCCAACTGGTGGCGACAAGCACAGATACGCAGTATTTT. Its translation is CASSQLVATSTDTQYF.

The V and J genes are TRBV19 and TRBJ1-5, with D perhaps TRBD1 (5 bases). The V end was cut by 1 base, the J end by 6 bases, with 7 bases between. CDR1 and CDR2 from the germline V gene are LNHDA and SQIVND (reference sequence). The CDR3 totals 13 residues. CDR3 nucleotides: TGTGCCAGTAGTATAGCGGGGGTTCAGCCCCAGCATTTT. Encoded protein: CASSIAGVQPQHF.

J is TRBJ1-5 and V is TRBV5-1, with D hard to call. The germline CDR1 and CDR2 sequences are SGHRS and YFSETQ. Deletions cut 0 bases from V and 2 bases from J, with 15 bases between. The CDR3 covers 17 residues. This chain's CDR3 is CASSLGGGVGGNQPQHF. As DNA, the CDR3 is TGCGCCAGCAGCTTGGGAGGCGGGGTGGGCGGCAATCAGCCCCAGCATTTT.

This rearrangement joins TRBV7-8 to TRBJ2-7; D assignment may be TRBD1 or TRBD2 (6 bases each). Germline CDR1 and CDR2: SGHVS and FQNEAQ. CDR3 length: 14 amino acids. Between the trimmed V and J ends, which lost 8 bases and 4 bases, there was a span of 18 bases. The CDR3 DNA is TGTGCCAGCGGCCCAGGGTGGGGGGCATACGAGCAGTACTTC. This translates into CASGPGWGAYEQYF.

The genes are TRBV5-4 and TRBJ2-7; 11 bases line up with TRBD2. V shed 3 bases and J 6 bases; nucleotides not matched to a gene: 5. This CDR3 has 14 residues. Germline CDR1 reads SGHNT; CDR2 reads YYREEE (reference sequence). CDR3 DNA: TGTGCCAGCAGCTCCCCCGGGACTAGCGGCGAGCAGTACTTC. Translation gives CASSSPGTSGEQYF.

This clone is a singleton in its sample. The chain carries TRBV10-3 and TRBJ2-1; 7 positions match TRBD2. Germline loops: CDR1 ENHRY, CDR2 SYGVKD. This CDR3 comprises 16 residues. The V gene end was trimmed by 6 bases and the J gene end by 1 base; junction bases not matched to a gene: 9. The DNA of the CDR3 is TGTGCCATCAGCAAGGGAACAGCGGGGTCCTACAATGAGCAGTTCTTC. It is translated as CAISKGTAGSYNEQFF.

This chain uses TRBV1 with TRBJ1-1. TRBV1 constitutes a pseudogene. The CDR3 runs to 15 residues. The CDR3 nucleotides read TGCACCAGCAGTTGGGATTTGGAGGGGAACACTGAAGCTTTCTTT. Translating gives CTSSWDLEGNTEAFF.

This chain connects TRBV18 to TRBJ2-7; D is unresolved. V was trimmed by 6 bases and J by 4 bases, leaving 10 bases between them. CDR3 size: 12 residues. Germline V gene data show CDR1 as KGHSH and CDR2 as LQKENI. CDR3 nucleotide sequence: TGTGCCAGCTCCAAACTCCTATACGAGCAGTACTTC. Translation gives CASSKLLYEQYF.

The chain links TRBV25-1 to TRBJ2-3; D tentatively fits TRBD1 or TRBD2 (6 bases each). Germline lookup yields CDR1 MGHDK and CDR2 SYGVNS. V was trimmed by 4 bases and J by 1 base, leaving 9 bases between them. The length of the CDR3 is 14 residues. CDR3 sequence (DNA): TGTGCCAGCAGTGGAAGGGGGGGCACAGATACGCAGTATTTT. It encodes CASSGRGGTDTQYF.

This rearrangement joins TRBV5-4 to TRBJ2-7, with no clear D. V shed 1 base and J shed 2 bases, with 13 bases lying between them. The CDR3 covers 15 residues. Germline V gives CDR1 SGHNT, CDR2 YYREEE (reference sequence). CDR3 bases: TGTGCCAGCAGCTTGTTTGGCGGCGGCCCCTACGAGCAGTACTTC. Its translation is CASSLFGGGPYEQYF.

V is TRBV30 and J is TRBJ1-3, with D perhaps TRBD1 (6 bases). The CDR3 length is 15 residues. Looked up from germline, CDR1 is GTSNPN and CDR2 is SVGIG (reference sequence). The V gene lost 0 bases and the J gene lost 7 bases, with 16 bases spanning the gap. The CDR3 sequence is CAWSVPLQGRNTIYF. CDR3 coding DNA: TGTGCCTGGAGTGTACCACTTCAGGGGCGGAACACCATATATTTT. Drawing the rest from reference TRBV30 and TRBJ1-3, the complete variable domain is SQTIHQWPATLVQPVGSPLSLECTVEGTSNPNLYWYRQAAGRGLQLLFYSVGIGQISSEVPQNLSASRPQDRQFILSSKKLLLSDSGFYLCAWSVPLQGRNTIYFGEGSWLTVV.

The V gene is TRBV6-5, the J gene TRBJ1-2, with 10 nucleotides matching TRBD1. The CDR3 loop spans 15 amino acids. V was clipped by 4 bases and J by 3 bases; unmatched bases: 5. The germline V gene encodes CDR1 MNHEY and CDR2 SVGAGI. In DNA, the CDR3 is TGTGCCAGCAGTTCCCCGGGACAGGGGTACTATGGCTACACCTTC. It encodes CASSSPGQGYYGYTF.

The chain carries TRBV27 and TRBJ2-4; 7 positions agree with TRBD2. The CDR3 length is 13 residues. Germline CDR1 MNHEY, CDR2 SMNVEV (reference sequence). The V gene end was trimmed by 6 bases and the J gene end by 10 bases; junction bases not matched to a gene: 9. The CDR3 loop is CASRPGRVGIQYF. The CDR3 DNA follows: TGTGCCAGCAGACCGGGGAGGGTTGGGATTCAGTACTTC.

The V and J genes are TRBV7-8 and TRBJ2-7, with 10 bases that match TRBD2. Germline CDR1 and CDR2: SGHVS and FQNEAQ. The CDR3 is made up of 14 amino acids. V dropped 3 bases and J dropped 4; count of bases not matched to a gene: 3. In nucleotides, the CDR3 is TGTGCCAGCAGCTTCTATAGCGGGAGGTACGAGCAGTACTTC. Protein product: CASSFYSGRYEQYF.

The V call is TRBV19, the J call TRBJ1-1; a weak D match, TRBD1 (5 bases). The germline V gene has CDR1 LNHDA and CDR2 SQIVND (reference sequence). The V end was cut by 3 bases, the J end by 4 bases, with 15 bases between. This CDR3 contains 15 residues. CDR3 nucleotides: TGTGCCAGTAGTATTAAAGAAGACAGACTCACTGAAGCTTTCTTT. As protein: CASSIKEDRLTEAFF.

This clone was found once. The chain joins TRBV6-5 to TRBJ1-2; the match to TRBD1 covers 7 bases. J lost 5 bases, V lost 6 bases, and 12 bases had no gene match. The CDR3 covers 15 residues. CDR1 is MNHEY, CDR2 SVGAGI, per germline. The CDR3 nucleotides are TGTGCCAGCAGAATCCTACAGGGGACTTCTTATGGCTACACCTTC. This gives the protein CASRILQGTSYGYTF.

V and J are TRBV29-1 and TRBJ1-2, with D unclear. The CDR3 contains 13 residues. Germline lookup yields CDR1 SQVTM and CDR2 ANQGSEA. The germline V and J ends were trimmed by 6 bases and 2 bases, with 13 bases remaining between them. CDR3 sequence reads: CSVLSTANYGYTF. As DNA, the CDR3 is TGCAGCGTCCTCTCTACAGCAAACTATGGCTACACCTTC.

This clone was counted at least ten times. The chain uses TRBV7-9 and TRBJ2-5; a possible D gene is TRBD2 (6 bases). V shed 4 bases and J shed 4 bases, with 16 bases lying between them. Germline V gene data show CDR1 as SEHNR and CDR2 as FQNEAQ (reference sequence). CDR3 length: 15 residues. CDR3 coding DNA: TGTGCCAGCAGCTCCCTCACTCGGAGGGCAGAGACCCAGTACTTC. Protein product: CASSSLTRRAETQYF.

In DNA form, the CDR3 reads TGTGCCAGTAGTGGTTTAGAAAACATGAACACTGAAGCTTTCTTT. The encoded protein is CASSGLENMNTEAFF. V usage is TRBV19 and J usage is TRBJ1-1; no clear D gene. The CDR3 extends over 15 amino acids. Germline loops: CDR1 LNHDA, CDR2 SQIVND (reference sequence). V lost 5 bases and J lost 0, with 13 bases in between.

As regards this clone: A read error is possible here, since a much larger clone lies one base away. This chain links TRBV28 with TRBJ2-7, with a weak D call TRBD1 (5 bases). The V and J ends lost 2 bases and 3 bases respectively, with 5 bases between them. CDR3 length: 12 residues. CDR1 is MDHEN, CDR2 SYDVKM, per germline. CDR3 in amino acids: CASSLQGYEQYF. In DNA, the CDR3 is TGTGCCAGCAGTTTACAGGGCTACGAGCAGTACTTC.

This sequence joins TRBV11-2 and TRBJ1-3; D ambiguous. The germline V and J ends were trimmed by 4 bases and 4 bases, with 11 bases remaining between them. Per the germline V gene, CDR1 is SGHAT and CDR2 is FQNNGV. The CDR3 extends over 14 amino acids. The CDR3 region is CASSSPGIGNTIYF. DNA of the CDR3: TGTGCCAGCAGCTCCCCCGGGATCGGAAACACCATATATTTT.

The chain combines TRBV12-5 with TRBJ1-2; D possibly corresponds to TRBD1 (6 bases). The V and J ends lost 6 bases and 5 bases respectively, with 16 bases between them. In germline, CDR1 is LGHNT, CDR2 FRNRAP. CDR3 length: 14 residues. CDR3 sequence reads: CASGSQGTAYGYTF. CDR3 coding DNA: TGTGCTAGTGGCTCTCAGGGGACGGCTTATGGCTACACCTTC.

This chain joins TRBV5-1 and TRBJ1-2; TRBD1 aligns across 9 bases. With 4 bases clipped from V and 4 bases from J, the junction kept 8 bases outside the gene matches. CDR1 is SGHRS and CDR2 is YFSETQ in the germline V gene. The length of the CDR3 is 15 residues. The CDR3 DNA is TGCGCCAGCAGCCCCGGGACAGGGAGTGCCTATGGCTACACCTTC. This gives the protein CASSPGTGSAYGYTF.

The J gene is TRBJ2-2, the V gene TRBV5-4, with D uncertain. Germline V lookup: CDR1 SGHNT, CDR2 YYREEE (reference sequence). This CDR3 contains 15 residues. V lost 6 bases, J lost 5 bases, and 17 bases lay in between. The CDR3 DNA follows: TGTGCCAGCACCAATGGGGTTGATGGAACCGGGGAGCTGTTTTTT. This encodes CASTNGVDGTGELFF.

The chain recombines TRBV28 with TRBJ2-1; maybe TRBD1 (5 bases). Trimming stripped 3 bases from V and 0 bases from J, with 12 bases between. CDR3 size: 16 residues. Germline V gene data show CDR1 as MDHEN and CDR2 as SYDVKM. The CDR3 here is CASSLITGISYNEQFF. The CDR3 nucleotides read TGTGCCAGCAGTTTGATAACAGGCATCTCCTACAATGAGCAGTTCTTC.